Listed below are T cell receptor beta chains from one sample, sequenced in a study of T-cell memory formation after mild COVID-19. A single record per CDR3 protein comes from TCRdb applying MiXCR to the 5' RACE reads. The sample holds more than 400,000 distinct CDR3 sequences; 15% to 20% are singletons and the top ten take roughly an eighth. The sequenced sample consisted of PBMCs or a T cell subset sorted from them (not recorded which). Receptors were obtained from an adult woman who had mild COVID-19 (a few samples of this study predate the infection). Cell type and time point are not known. Each CDR3 is given with its conserved first and last residue. Fields, in order: clone size, J gene, D gene, V gene, CDR3 DNA, CDR3 protein. D genes are given only for firm matches. The size field is filled for only some rows; it gives once, few, many or a size class.

few TRBJ1-1 . TRBV18 TGTGCCAGCTCACCTCAGGGTGAAGCTTTCTTT CASSPQGEAFF
few TRBJ1-1 . TRBV18 TGTGCCAGCTCACCAGGACGGGACACTGAAGCTTTCTTT CASSPGRDTEAFF
few TRBJ2-1 . TRBV3-1 TGTGCCAGCAGCCAAGTGTGGGGAGCGGATGAGCAGTTCTTC CASSQVWGADEQFF
. TRBJ1-5 . TRBV29-1 TGCAGCGTTGGTCAGTCGAATCAGCCCCAGCATTTT CSVGQSNQPQHF
. TRBJ2-3 . TRBV4-2 TGTGCCAGCAGCACTCGGGGACTGGGGGACACAGATACGCAGTATTTT CASSTRGLGDTDTQYF
many TRBJ2-1 TRBD2 TRBV24-1 TGTGCCACCAGTGATCGGACTAGCGGAAACTACAATGAGCAGTTCTTC CATSDRTSGNYNEQFF
. TRBJ2-2 TRBD1 TRBV12-3/TRBV12-4 TGTGCCAGCAGTCAAGGGACAGGGGGAACCGGGGAGCTGTTTTTT CASSQGTGGTGELFF
. TRBJ2-1 TRBD1 TRBV4-1 TGCGCCAGCAGCCAAGAGCAGGGGGCGTCCTACAATGAGCAGTTCTTC CASSQEQGASYNEQFF
. TRBJ2-3 TRBD2 TRBV7-3 TGTGCCAGCAGCCTTTCGGCGGGAGGGAAAGATACGCAGTATTTT CASSLSAGGKDTQYF
few TRBJ2-1 . TRBV12-3/TRBV12-4 TGTGCCAGCAGTTTAGGCGTCTCTTACCATGAGCAGTTCTTC CASSLGVSYHEQFF
few TRBJ1-1 . TRBV6-2/TRBV6-3 TGTGCCAGCAGTTACAGGACAACTCTATCACCGGCTTTCTTT CASSYRTTLSPAFF
few TRBJ2-1 TRBD2 TRBV12-5 TGTGCTAGTGGTCCGACCTATATAGCGGGAGGGCCGTACAATGAGCAGTTCTTC CASGPTYIAGGPYNEQFF
. TRBJ2-2 . TRBV6-6 TGTGCCAGCAGTTACTCGGGCGGTATAAACACCGGGGAGCTGTTTTTT CASSYSGGINTGELFF
. TRBJ2-1 . TRBV5-1 TGCGCCAGCAGCTTGCTGGACAGATACAATGAGCAGTTCTTC CASSLLDRYNEQFF
. TRBJ2-7 TRBD2 TRBV5-1 TGCGCCAGCAGCTGGCGGGGGGGCGCGAGGAGCGAGCAGTACTTC CASSWRGGARSEQYF
many TRBJ1-2 . TRBV3-1 TGTGCCAGCAGCCAAGATCTGCGGGGCTACACCTTC CASSQDLRGYTF
many TRBJ2-7 TRBD1 TRBV12-3/TRBV12-4 TGTGCCAGCAGAGCAGACAGGGTCATCTTCTACGAGCAGTACTTC CASRADRVIFYEQYF
many TRBJ2-2 TRBD1 TRBV7-3 TGTGCCAGCAGCTCAGGGACAGGGGCCTCCGGGGAGCTGTTTTTT CASSSGTGASGELFF
. TRBJ2-5 TRBD2 TRBV24-1 TGTGCCACCAGTCCCCGACTAGCGGGAAGAGAGACCCAGTACTTC CATSPRLAGRETQYF
many TRBJ2-5 TRBD1 TRBV12-3/TRBV12-4 TGTGCCAGCAGTCGGAGGACAGGCCAAGAGACCCAGTACTTC CASSRRTGQETQYF
. TRBJ2-5 TRBD1 TRBV6-5 TGTGCCAGCAGTTACCTTAAATTCAGGGGGCGAGAGACCCAGTACTTC CASSYLKFRGRETQYF
. TRBJ1-2 . TRBV5-1 TGCGCCAGCAGCTTGTTAGGCCCAAAGGGCTACACCTTC CASSLLGPKGYTF
few TRBJ2-3 TRBD2 TRBV2 TGTGCCAGCAGTGAAGGGACTAGTAGGCGCACAGATACGCAGTATTTT CASSEGTSRRTDTQYF
. TRBJ2-7 TRBD1 TRBV24-1 TGTGCCACCAGTGATTCGAAATTCCGGGACAGGGAAGGGCGCGAGCAGTACTTC CATSDSKFRDREGREQYF
once TRBJ1-1 . TRBV20-1 TGCAGTGCTAGGGGCCTAGGTGGGAACACTGAAGCTTTCTTT CSARGLGGNTEAFF
. TRBJ2-5 TRBD2 TRBV29-1 TGCAGCGTTTCATCGGGAGGGCCGGGGGAGACCCAGTACTTC CSVSSGGPGETQYF
many TRBJ2-3 TRBD2 TRBV20-1 TGCAGTGCTAGCTCGGGGGGGGAGGTGCGAGATACGCAGTATTTT CSASSGGEVRDTQYF
. TRBJ2-7 . TRBV21-1 TGTGCCAGAAAAGTAGCGGCTTCCTACGAGCAGTACTTC CARKVAASYEQYF
few TRBJ2-2 TRBD1 TRBV7-9 TGTGCCAGCAGCCGCGGGACAGGAGCGAACACCGGGGAGCTGTTTTTT CASSRGTGANTGELFF
. TRBJ2-7 . TRBV6-2/TRBV6-3 TGTGCCAGCAGTTACAGACCAGGGGTCTCCTTCGACGAGCAGTACTTC CASSYRPGVSFDEQYF
. TRBJ1-1 . TRBV5-1 TGCGCCAGCAGCTTGGGATTGTCCAGAACAGGGAACATGAACACTGAAGCTTTCTTT CASSLGLSRTGNMNTEAFF
. TRBJ2-7 TRBD2 TRBV30 TGTGCCTGGAGACGCGGGGGGTCACCCTACGAGCAGTACTTC CAWRRGGSPYEQYF
. TRBJ2-6 . TRBV25-1 TGTGCCAGCAGTGCTCCCCCACCGGGCGGGGCCAACGTCCTGACTTTC CASSAPPPGGANVLTF
. TRBJ2-3 . TRBV2 TGTGCCAGCAGCGAAGGCACAGGTGACACAGATACGCAGTATTTT CASSEGTGDTDTQYF
. TRBJ1-3 TRBD1 TRBV30 TGTGCCTGGAGTCGTACAGGGGCTGGAAACACCATATATTTT CAWSRTGAGNTIYF
. TRBJ2-3 TRBD1 TRBV9 TGTGCCAGCAGCGAAGAAAGCTTACAGGGGATCGGAAGCACAGATACGCAGTATTTT CASSEESLQGIGSTDTQYF
few TRBJ2-4 . TRBV12-3/TRBV12-4 TGTGCCAGCAGTGGAACCGCGATCGGGCAGTTCAAGGGAAACATTCAGTACTTC CASSGTAIGQFKGNIQYF
. TRBJ2-3 TRBD1 TRBV20-1 TGCAGTGCTACCGGACAGGGCCGAGGAGCAGATACGCAGTATTTT CSATGQGRGADTQYF
. TRBJ2-1 . TRBV24-1 TGTGCCACCAGTAAGATAGCGAACAATGAGCAGTTCTTC CATSKIANNEQFF
few TRBJ2-1 . TRBV7-6 TGTGCCAGCAGCTTCTCCGGGACGGGGACCTACAATGAGCAGTTCTTC CASSFSGTGTYNEQFF
. TRBJ1-5 . TRBV18 TGTGCCAGCTCGCCGGGACGAAATCAGCCCCAGCATTTT CASSPGRNQPQHF
few TRBJ1-1 TRBD1 TRBV9 TGTGCCAGCAGCGCACAGGGGTACGGTGAAGCTTTCTTT CASSAQGYGEAFF
few TRBJ2-1 TRBD1 TRBV7-8 TGTGCCAGCAGCCAGAGACAGGGTATGAATGAGCAGTTCTTC CASSQRQGMNEQFF
few TRBJ2-3 TRBD2 TRBV7-9 TGTGCCAGCAGCGCCCAAAGCGGGAAGGTAGACACGCAGTATTTT CASSAQSGKVDTQYF
few TRBJ2-1 TRBD2 TRBV4-3 TGCGCCAGCAGCCAAGATCTGAGGCGGGAGGACCACAATGAGCAGTTCTTC CASSQDLRREDHNEQFF
few TRBJ1-2 . TRBV23-1 TGCGCCAGCACCCTCCCCCAACAGGACACATCCAACTACCGCAGTGGCTACACCTTC CASTLPQQDTSNYRSGYTF
few TRBJ2-3 TRBD1 TRBV29-1 TGCAGCGTTACCCCTCCAGGGGGTTACACAGATACGCAGTATTTT CSVTPPGGYTDTQYF
few TRBJ2-7 TRBD1 TRBV25-1 TGTGCCAGCAGCAATACGGGACAGCACTACGAGCAGTACTTC CASSNTGQHYEQYF
few TRBJ2-7 . TRBV5-4 TGTGCCAGCAGCCCATACCTGTTTGGGGGCTACGAGCAGTACTTC CASSPYLFGGYEQYF
few TRBJ1-5 TRBD1 TRBV20-1 TGCAGTGCTGGAGACCACAAAGACAGGGGCAATCAGCCCCAGCATTTT CSAGDHKDRGNQPQHF